This TCR beta chain was captured in a study of blood T cells in healthy people across ages. Study-wide results and limits: Naive CD4+ cell counts and diversity both ran higher in long-lived than in aged donors. Investigators viewed diversity estimates from one million T cells as underestimates, the study reported. PBMCs went unsorted, and a conclusive naive versus antigen-experienced comparison was therefore prevented.

Comment on this clonotype: The antigen is unknown. This sequence may be a read error, since a much larger clone differs from it by one base.

PCR was performed a second time for about 7 to 11 cycles using a sample-barcoded 5' primer and a J-beta primer mix. TCRdb used MiXCR to reprocess the 5' RACE reads, holding one entry per CDR3 protein. The repertoire holds 760,000 or so distinct CDR3 sequences, with approximately 25% as singletons. These data also featured in a second study, about T cells of mothers and their children.

The specimen was blood. The receptor's source is a boy aged 10-17 years in good health.

The CDR3 sequence is CASSQSGTGSFYVQYF. CDR3 DNA: TGCGCCAGCAGCCAGTCCGGGACAGGGAGCTTCTACGTGCAGTACTTC. The J gene is TRBJ2-7, the V gene TRBV4-3, with 9 bases aligning to TRBD1. Per germline, CDR1 LGHNA and CDR2 YSLEER. This CDR3 comprises 16 residues.